These T cell receptor beta chains were read from a single sample in a study of blood T cell repertoires in COVID-19. Sequencing used immunoSEQ multiplex PCR; TCRdb keeps in-frame clones, though not all of them. The sample contains about 100,000 clones, about 86% of which appear only once. Sample: peripheral blood. The origin of the receptors is a human donor in a cohort sampled during active COVID-19. Each CDR3 is given with its conserved first and last residue. A D gene is named only where the DNA matches it firmly. The listing skips clone size in some rows; elsewhere it reads once, few, many or a size class.

j_call	v_call	clone_size	d_call	cdr3_aa	cdr3_nt
TRBJ1-2	TRBV7-9	.	.	CASSSTSYRNRGYTF	TGTGCCAGCAGCTCGACCTCATACAGGAACCGTGGCTACACCTTC
TRBJ1-1	TRBV20-1	.	.	CKSQGAPEAFF	TGCAAATCACAGGGTGCACCTGAAGCTTTCTTT
TRBJ2-5	TRBV24-1	.	.	CATSDFTGRDQETQYF	TGTGCCACCAGTGATTTTACAGGGCGAGACCAAGAGACCCAGTACTTC
TRBJ2-1	TRBV29-1	.	TRBD1	CSVETGGKYNEQFF	TGCAGCGTTGAGACAGGGGGTAAATACAATGAGCAGTTCTTC
TRBJ2-5	TRBV7-9	.	TRBD1	CASSLGTGSQETQYF	TGTGCCAGCAGCTTAGGGACAGGGAGCCAAGAGACCCAGTACTTC
TRBJ2-1	TRBV5-6	.	TRBD2	CASSETGTSGSWGNEQFF	TGTGCCAGCAGCGAAACCGGGACTAGCGGGAGTTGGGGCAATGAGCAGTTCTTC
TRBJ2-7	TRBV28	.	TRBD1	CASSTPGQASYEQYF	TGTGCCAGCAGCACCCCGGGACAGGCCTCCTACGAGCAGTACTTC
TRBJ2-1	TRBV7-3	.	TRBD2	CASSPQAGTRAANEQFF	TGTGCCAGCAGCCCTCAGGCTGGGACTAGAGCCGCCAATGAGCAGTTCTTC
TRBJ2-3	TRBV9	.	.	CASSVGTVYTDTQYF	TGTGCCAGCAGCGTAGGGACAGTATACACAGATACGCAGTATTTT
TRBJ2-1	TRBV6-5	.	TRBD2	CAISRTSGSGNEQFF	TGTGCCATTTCAAGAACTAGCGGGAGTGGCAATGAGCAGTTCTTC
TRBJ2-7	TRBV28	once	TRBD2	CASRLAGLAGSYEQYF	TGTGCCAGCAGACTCGCCGGACTAGCGGGTTCCTACGAGCAGTACTTC
TRBJ2-6	TRBV7-2	.	.	CASSFQGANVLTF	TGTGCCAGCAGCTTCCAGGGGGCCAACGTCCTGACTTTC
TRBJ1-5	TRBV21-1	.	.	CASSIPGGQGRQPQHF	TGTGCCAGCAGCATCCCTGGGGGACAGGGACGTCAGCCCCAGCATTTT
TRBJ2-5	TRBV11-2	.	TRBD2	CASSLGLAGETQYF	TGTGCCAGCAGCTTAGGACTAGCGGGAGAGACCCAGTACTTC
TRBJ2-5	TRBV7-3	.	TRBD2	CASSLSETSIETQYF	TGTGCCAGCAGCTTATCCGAGACTAGCATTGAGACCCAGTACTTC
TRBJ1-4	TRBV15	once	.	CATRAGPVEEKLFF	TGTGCCACCAGGGCGGGACCGGTGGAGGAAAAACTGTTTTTT
TRBJ1-3	TRBV28	once	.	CASSFDRRISPIYF	TGTGCCAGCAGTTTTGACAGGAGAATTTCCCCCATATATTTT
TRBJ1-1	TRBV18	.	.	CASSPNARQNTEAFF	TGTGCCAGCTCACCCAACGCGCGGCAGAACACTGAAGCTTTCTTT
TRBJ2-3	TRBV2	.	TRBD2	CAEHEGVAGGTDTQYF	TGTGCCGAACACGAAGGGGTGGCGGGGGGCACAGATACGCAGTATTTT
TRBJ2-7	TRBV7-9	.	TRBD1	CASSLSGQGYEQYF	TGTGCCAGCAGCTTATCCGGACAGGGTTACGAGCAGTACTTC
TRBJ2-2	TRBV6-4	medium-sized	TRBD1	CASSESPGGNTGELFF	TGTGCCAGCAGTGAATCGCCAGGGGGAAACACCGGGGAGCTGTTTTTT
TRBJ1-6	TRBV10-1	.	TRBD1	CASSEGDRARSPLHF	TGCGCCAGCAGTGAAGGAGACAGGGCCAGATCACCCCTCCACTTT
TRBJ1-1	TRBV7-9	.	TRBD1	CASSLPAGQLNTEAFF	TGTGCCAGCAGCTTACCCGCGGGACAGCTGAACACTGAAGCTTTCTTT
TRBJ2-1	TRBV10-2	.	TRBD2	CASSEREVHNEQFF	TGCGCCAGTTCAGAGCGGGAGGTCCACAATGAGCAGTTCTTC
TRBJ1-6	TRBV6-4	.	.	CASSDSTSDNSPLHF	TGTGCCAGCAGTGACTCGACATCCGATAATTCACCCCTCCACTTT
TRBJ2-3	TRBV10-3	.	.	CAISAGQRTDTQYF	TGTGCCATCAGTGCCGGACAGCGCACAGATACGCAGTATTTT
TRBJ2-7	TRBV12-2	.	.	CASRRRGSSYEQYF	TGTGCAAGTCGGCGGCGGGGGAGCTCCTACGAGCAGTACTTC
TRBJ2-7	TRBV24-1	.	.	CATSDPQGNYEQYF	TGTGCCACCAGTGATCCACAGGGTAACTACGAGCAGTACTTC
TRBJ2-7	TRBV5-5	.	.	CASSLVLGAYEQYF	TGTGCCAGCAGCTTGGTTCTAGGAGCTTACGAGCAGTACTTC
TRBJ2-5	TRBV24-1	.	TRBD2	CATSDPGGVGQETQYF	TGTGCCACCAGTGACCCGGGAGGGGTGGGGCAAGAGACCCAGTACTTC
TRBJ2-5	TRBV5-1	.	TRBD2	CASSLGGGGGETQYF	TGCGCCAGCAGCTTGGGGGGCGGGGGGGGAGAGACCCAGTACTTC
TRBJ2-5	TRBV10-3	few	TRBD2	CAISDVAGAGETQYF	TGTGCCATCAGTGACGTAGCGGGAGCGGGGGAGACCCAGTACTTC
TRBJ2-5	TRBV3-1/TRBV3-2	once	TRBD2	CASSQLAGGAETQYF	TGTGCCAGCAGCCAGTTAGCGGGAGGGGCGGAGACCCAGTACTTC
TRBJ2-7	TRBV2	.	TRBD2	CASSETGTSGFSVKYF	TGTGCCAGCAGTGAAACTGGGACTAGCGGCTTCTCCGTAAAGTACTTC
TRBJ2-5	TRBV5-4	.	TRBD2	CASSAGLAGGLKETQYF	TGTGCCAGCAGCGCTGGACTAGCGGGAGGCCTCAAAGAGACCCAGTACTTC
TRBJ2-7	TRBV12-1	.	.	CASSFPSGRGNYSYEQYF	TGTGCCAGCAGCTTTCCTAGCGGGAGGGGTAATTACTCCTACGAGCAGTACTTC
TRBJ2-6	TRBV28	few	.	CASSFAGGLSSGANVLTF	TGTGCCAGCAGTTTTGCTGGGGGACTCTCGTCTGGGGCCAACGTCCTGACTTTC
TRBJ2-7	TRBV19	.	.	CASSPYSSYEQYF	TGTGCCAGTAGTCCGTACAGCTCCTACGAGCAGTACTTC
TRBJ2-1	TRBV7-2	.	.	CASSLALGYNEQFF	TGTGCCAGCAGCTTAGCGCTAGGCTACAATGAGCAGTTCTTC
TRBJ2-7	TRBV3-1/TRBV3-2	.	TRBD2	CASSPTGTTYEQYF	TGTGCCAGCAGCCCCACCGGGACTACCTACGAGCAGTACTTC
TRBJ2-1	TRBV4-1	.	TRBD2	CASSQDGSAGTSGGRNEQFF	TGCGCCAGCAGCCAAGATGGTTCGGCCGGGACTAGCGGGGGTCGCAATGAGCAGTTCTTC
TRBJ2-3	TRBV24-1	.	.	CATSDFSTQYF	TGTGCCACCAGTGATTTCTCCACGCAGTATTTT
TRBJ1-5	TRBV5-6	.	.	CASSLWTVNQPQHF	TGTGCCAGCAGCTTGTGGACAGTCAATCAGCCCCAGCATTTT
TRBJ1-5	TRBV29-1	.	.	CSVLLSGSIQPQHF	TGCAGCGTTTTACTCTCAGGGTCTATTCAGCCCCAGCATTTT
TRBJ2-1	TRBV2	.	TRBD2	CASSGGLYNEQFF	TGTGCCAGCAGTGGGGGACTATACAATGAGCAGTTCTTC
TRBJ2-5	TRBV19	once	TRBD2	CASKAASGAQETQYF	TGTGCCAGTAAGGCGGCTAGCGGGGCTCAAGAGACCCAGTACTTC
TRBJ2-5	TRBV28	.	.	CASSLSGLSEAQYF	TGTGCCAGCAGTTTATCGGGACTTTCAGAAGCCCAGTACTTC
TRBJ2-7	TRBV6-5	few	.	CASTTGDRSYEQYF	TGTGCCAGCACCACGGGGGACCGGTCCTACGAGCAGTACTTC
TRBJ1-4	TRBV6-5	.	.	CASCSRTTTNEKLFF	TGTGCCAGCTGTTCGCGGACAACAACTAATGAAAAACTGTTTTTT